The clone carrying this TCR beta chain was seen many times. The source of the sample is a study of T cells in Graves' hyperthyroidism and ophthalmopathy. Researchers amplified the TCR beta CDR3 regions from RNA transcripts. An initial round of RT-PCR targeting the TCR CDR3 relied on the HTBI primer set. TCRdb passed the multiplex PCR reads through MiXCR, listing each CDR3 protein once. The table includes roughly 280,000 distinct CDR3 sequences, roughly 22% detected once. Germline-derived CDR1 and CDR2 are KGHDR and SFDVKD. Germline trimming cut 2 bases from V and 3 bases from J; bases unmatched to any gene: 2. The CDR3 contains 16 residues. A patient was excluded if there was uncontrolled infection, other autoimmune disease, pregnancy or lactation.

What was sequenced was blood. This receptor was identified in a man aged 30 to 45 with Graves' ophthalmopathy. The V gene is TRBV24-1, the J gene TRBJ1-5; 11 nucleotides align to TRBD1. The CDR3, as DNA: TGTGCCACCAGTGATTCGGACAGGGGGCCCAATCAGCCCCAGCATTTT. As protein: CATSDSDRGPNQPQHF.